Reported below is one T cell receptor (beta chain). Its antigen is as yet unknown. This entry comes from a study of shared clonotypes between healthy human individuals. The study, taken as a whole, reports: Shared clonotypes across all four donors exceeded non-shared ones in generation probability.

Libraries were prepared by immunoSEQ multiplex PCR; TCRdb keeps only in-frame clonotypes and omits some of them. This sample has about 2.4 million clones, with under 95% found just once. CDR3 length: 15 residues. The V gene's germline CDR1 is MGHDK and CDR2 SYGVNS. V was clipped by 4 bases and J by 5 bases; unmatched bases: 4. This receptor was obtained from a man aged 18 to 30 in good health. Some clones in this sample may be carry-over from other donors' samples. The gene calls are TRBV25-1 and TRBJ2-1; 11 bases match TRBD2. The sequenced sample was naive CD4+ T cells from PBMCs. Subset specified: CD45RA+ positively selected. This CDR3 is CASSVAGGANNEQFF. The CDR3 DNA reads as TGTGCCAGCAGTGTAGCGGGAGGGGCGAACAATGAGCAGTTCTTC. Looking up the rest from reference TRBV25-1 and TRBJ2-1 gives the full variable domain: EADIYQTPRYLVIGTGKKITLECSQTMGHDKMYWYQQDPGMELHLIHYSYGVNSTEKGDLSSESTVSRIRTEHFPLTLESARPSHTSQYLCASSVAGGANNEQFFGPGTRLTVL.